These T cell receptor beta chains were read from a single sample in a study of T cells after yellow fever vaccination. TCRdb reprocessed the 5' RACE reads via MiXCR and lists one record per CDR3 protein. The top ten clones hold roughly a sixth of a sample with approximately 610,000 distinct CDR3 sequences, about a sixth of them seen once. Sequencing was performed on PBMCs, taken more than 4 days after the first yellow fever vaccination. All receptors derive from a young man who received the YFV17D yellow fever vaccine. Both conserved end residues are part of each CDR3. D genes are given only for firm matches. Size values are once, few and many counts, or a class for expanded clones, and some rows have none.

abundance | j_gene | len | v_gene | d_gene | CDR3nt | CDR3aa
. | TRBJ2-3 | 14 | TRBV29-1 | TRBD1 | TGCAGCGGGGGACAGGGGAGAAGCACAGATACGCAGTATTTT | CSGGQGRSTDTQYF
once | TRBJ1-5 | 14 | TRBV5-4 | . | TGTGCCAGCAGCATGGACCTTAGCAATCAGCCCCAGCATTTT | CASSMDLSNQPQHF
. | TRBJ2-3 | 14 | TRBV7-6 | . | TGTGCCAGCAGCTTAGCGGCGGTAGGAGATACGCAGTATTTT | CASSLAAVGDTQYF
. | TRBJ2-3 | 15 | TRBV7-2 | . | TGTGCCAGCAGCTTACAACCAACTAGCACAGATACGCAGTATTTT | CASSLQPTSTDTQYF
. | TRBJ1-2 | 12 | TRBV3-1 | . | TGTGCCAGCAGCCGGGGAGGGGCTGGCTACACCTTC | CASSRGGAGYTF
. | TRBJ1-2 | 14 | TRBV7-2 | . | TGTGCCAGCAGCTTAGCGCCAGTGGCGGGGGGCTACACCTTC | CASSLAPVAGGYTF
few | TRBJ2-3 | 16 | TRBV7-9 | TRBD2 | TGTGCCAGCAGCCAGACTAGCGGGGTAGGCGCAGATACGCAGTATTTT | CASSQTSGVGADTQYF
. | TRBJ2-1 | 15 | TRBV20-1 | TRBD2 | TGCAGTGCCACTTCGCGGGGGGGCCCCAACAATGAGCAGTTCTTC | CSATSRGGPNNEQFF
many | TRBJ1-5 | 14 | TRBV6-5 | . | TGTGCCAGCAGTTGGTTTGGGGAATATCAGCCCCAGCATTTT | CASSWFGEYQPQHF
many | TRBJ1-2 | 14 | TRBV5-1 | . | TGCGCCAGCAGCTTGTCAGGGTATGGTCAAGGCTACACCTTC | CASSLSGYGQGYTF
few | TRBJ2-3 | 14 | TRBV7-3 | . | TGTGCCAGCAGGTCAATAGGGGGTCCAGATACGCAGTATTTT | CASRSIGGPDTQYF
. | TRBJ1-1 | 16 | TRBV13 | . | TGTGCCAGCAGCTTCCTACAGGTTGAGGGGGACACTGAAGCTTTCTTT | CASSFLQVEGDTEAFF
. | TRBJ1-5 | 14 | TRBV20-1 | . | TGCAGTGCTAGGTCCAGCCATAGCAATCAGCCCCAGCATTTT | CSARSSHSNQPQHF
few | TRBJ2-3 | 16 | TRBV11-2 | TRBD2 | TGTGCCAGCAGCTTCCTACTAGCGGCCCCGGGGGATACGCAGTATTTT | CASSFLLAAPGDTQYF
. | TRBJ2-1 | 15 | TRBV6-5 | . | TGTGCCAGCAGTTACCCCGGGACTCCAAAGGCTGAGCAGTTCTTC | CASSYPGTPKAEQFF
many | TRBJ2-1 | 16 | TRBV28 | TRBD2 | TGTGCCAGCAGTCCGTCCTGGACTAGCGGGGGCGATGAGCAGTTCTTC | CASSPSWTSGGDEQFF
few | TRBJ1-1 | 12 | TRBV5-6 | . | TGTGCCAGCAGTCGCGAACAGGGAAAAGCTTTCTTT | CASSREQGKAFF
few | TRBJ2-1 | 15 | TRBV5-1 | TRBD1 | TGCGCCAGCAGCTTCGGGACAGGGGCCGCCCTTGAGCAGTTCTTC | CASSFGTGAALEQFF
many | TRBJ2-1 | 15 | TRBV5-4 | . | TGTGCCAGCAGCTTGGTTGGTGGGGGTTACAATGAGCAGTTCTTC | CASSLVGGGYNEQFF
few | TRBJ1-1 | 15 | TRBV11-2 | TRBD1 | TGTGCCAGCAGCCTGCACAGGGGCGCGAACACTGAAGCTTTCTTT | CASSLHRGANTEAFF
few | TRBJ2-5 | 14 | TRBV6-1 | . | TGTGCCAGCAGAAACGGGGTTTCGGCGGAGACCCAGTACTTC | CASRNGVSAETQYF
. | TRBJ2-1 | 11 | TRBV2 | . | TGTGCCAGCAGTGACGTCAATGAGCAGTTCTTC | CASSDVNEQFF
few | TRBJ2-3 | 16 | TRBV9 | . | TGTGCCAGCAGCGAGTCGCGGGGGCTGGGCACAGATACGCAGTATTTT | CASSESRGLGTDTQYF
. | TRBJ2-1 | 15 | TRBV20-1 | . | TGCAGTGCTAGGGGCTATGTTGTAGTTGGCAATGAGCAGTTCTTC | CSARGYVVVGNEQFF
few | TRBJ2-2 | 14 | TRBV10-3 | TRBD1 | TGTGCCATCAGTCGGGACAGGAACACCGGGGAGCTGTTTTTT | CAISRDRNTGELFF
. | TRBJ1-1 | 17 | TRBV7-3 | . | TGTGCCAGCAGCTTAGTCGGCGGCAGGGAGCAGGACACTGAAGCTTTCTTT | CASSLVGGREQDTEAFF
many | TRBJ1-2 | 13 | TRBV6-1 | TRBD1 | TGTGCCAGCAGTGACGGACAGGGCTATGGCTACACCTTC | CASSDGQGYGYTF
. | TRBJ2-3 | 15 | TRBV20-1 | . | TGCAGTGCTAGAGTCGGTGATAGCGGTTTTTATACGCAGTATTTT | CSARVGDSGFYTQYF
. | TRBJ1-2 | 14 | TRBV11-2 | TRBD1 | TGTGCCAGCAGCTTAGGCGCAGGGGGCAATGGCTACACCTTC | CASSLGAGGNGYTF
. | TRBJ2-5 | 14 | TRBV15 | . | TGTGCCACCAGCCTGCCGGCTGGGCAAGAGACCCAGTACTTC | CATSLPAGQETQYF
many | TRBJ1-1 | 17 | TRBV5-1 | . | TGCGCCAGCAGCTCCGGGACTGCGGCTTTACGCGGGGCTGAAGCTTTCTTT | CASSSGTAALRGAEAFF
few | TRBJ2-7 | 17 | TRBV5-1 | . | TGCGCCAGCAGCTTGGTCGTGTCCGGGCCTGTCCCCTACGAGCAGTACTTC | CASSLVVSGPVPYEQYF
. | TRBJ2-2 | 15 | TRBV5-4 | . | TGTGCCAGCAGCTCCCTGAAGGGTGACACCGGGGAGCTGTTTTTT | CASSSLKGDTGELFF
. | TRBJ1-1 | 12 | TRBV20-1 | . | TGCAGTGCTAAAGGCCGGAACACTGAAGCTTTCTTT | CSAKGRNTEAFF
. | TRBJ2-1 | 13 | TRBV5-5 | . | TGTGCCAGCAGCTTGGGAGGGGATCTTGAGCAGTTCTTC | CASSLGGDLEQFF
. | TRBJ1-2 | 14 | TRBV4-3 | . | TGCGCCAGCAGCCAAGCCCCAAAAGACTATGGCTACACCTTC | CASSQAPKDYGYTF
. | TRBJ1-1 | 15 | TRBV7-9 | . | TGTGCCAGCAGCCAGGTAGGGGGGTTAAGGACTGAAGCTTTCTTT | CASSQVGGLRTEAFF
few | TRBJ2-5 | 13 | TRBV20-1 | . | TGCAGTGCTAGGATTCTTCTCGGAGAGACCCAGTACTTC | CSARILLGETQYF
many | TRBJ2-5 | 16 | TRBV7-7 | . | TGTGCTAGCAGCTTAGGAGACCGACAGATTCAAGAGACCCAGTACTTC | CASSLGDRQIQETQYF
few | TRBJ2-7 | 14 | TRBV4-1 | . | TGCGCCAGCAGCCAAGACAGGGGTTCCTACGAGCAGTACTTC | CASSQDRGSYEQYF
. | TRBJ1-5 | 15 | TRBV12-5 | . | TGTGCTAGTGGGCTGGGCACCGGGTATAATCAGCCCCAGCATTTT | CASGLGTGYNQPQHF
. | TRBJ2-1 | 13 | TRBV6-5 | . | TGTGCCAGCAGTTGGTACAGGGCTGGTGAGCAGTTCTTC | CASSWYRAGEQFF
few | TRBJ2-5 | 14 | TRBV20-1 | TRBD2 | TGCAGTGCTAGAGACGGGGGGGGGCAAGAGACCCAGTACTTC | CSARDGGGQETQYF
. | TRBJ2-3 | 20 | TRBV12-3/TRBV12-4 | TRBD2 | TGTGCCAGCAGCCCTCTCAGACTAGCGGGGAACCAGCATAGCACAGATACGCAGTATTTT | CASSPLRLAGNQHSTDTQYF
many | TRBJ2-2 | 15 | TRBV10-3 | TRBD1 | TGTGCCATCTTCGGAGGGACAGGGATCGCCGGGGAGCTGTTTTTT | CAIFGGTGIAGELFF
few | TRBJ2-1 | 16 | TRBV5-1 | TRBD2 | TGCGCCAGTTCCATCCTAAGAGCGGGGGGGGGAAATGAGCAGTTCTTC | CASSILRAGGGNEQFF
few | TRBJ2-7 | 13 | TRBV9 | . | TGTGCCAGCAGCCCCTCCGAGTACCACGAGCAGTACTTC | CASSPSEYHEQYF
few | TRBJ2-3 | 16 | TRBV20-1 | . | TGCAGTGCTACCGCCCGGCAGGGCAGTAGCACAGATACGCAGTATTTT | CSATARQGSSTDTQYF
. | TRBJ1-2 | 15 | TRBV19 | . | TGTGCCAGTAGTCCCCGATCTGAAGCCAGAAATGGCTACACCTTC | CASSPRSEARNGYTF
. | TRBJ2-7 | 11 | TRBV5-1 | TRBD1 | TGCGCCAGCAGCCGGGGACAGGTCGCGTACTTC | CASSRGQVAYF
. | TRBJ2-3 | 14 | TRBV7-2 | TRBD2 | TGTGCCAGCAGCCTCCAGCGGGGAAGGGATACGCAGTATTTT | CASSLQRGRDTQYF
. | TRBJ2-3 | 17 | TRBV5-1 | TRBD2 | TGCGCCAGCAGCTTGGTCGGCGGGGGGGACCTCACAGATACGCAGTATTTT | CASSLVGGGDLTDTQYF
. | TRBJ2-7 | 14 | TRBV7-8 | . | TGTGCCAGCAGCTCTCCCCGATCAGTCTACGAGCAGTACTTC | CASSSPRSVYEQYF
. | TRBJ1-1 | 13 | TRBV10-3 | . | TGTGCCATCAGTGAGTCGCAACACTCTGAAGCTTTCTTT | CAISESQHSEAFF
few | TRBJ2-3 | 16 | TRBV7-2 | . | TGTGCCAGCAGCTCTCTCTCGGAGGTGGGCACAGATACGCAGTATTTT | CASSSLSEVGTDTQYF
. | TRBJ1-1 | 11 | TRBV12-5 | . | TGTGCTAGTGCCTTGGGCAGTGAAGCTTTCTTT | CASALGSEAFF
. | TRBJ2-7 | 16 | TRBV7-3 | TRBD2 | TGTGCCAGCAGCCTAAAACTAGCGGGGGAAATGTACGAGCAGTACTTC | CASSLKLAGEMYEQYF
. | TRBJ1-5 | 14 | TRBV29-1 | . | TGCAGCGTTGCGGAGGGAGGAGGCAATCAGCCCCAGCATTTT | CSVAEGGGNQPQHF